These 10 T cell receptor beta chains came from one sample sequenced in a study of blood T cell repertoires in COVID-19. Profiled with immunoSEQ multiplex PCR; TCRdb holds only in-frame clones, not every one. Among approximately 300,000 clones, about nine tenths were seen once, and the ten largest hold 1%. Sample: peripheral blood. These receptors were obtained from a man aged 45-65 years with active or convalescent COVID-19.

The chain uses TRBV9 and TRBJ2-7; 11 bases map to TRBD1. The CDR3 runs 14 residues. Germline V CDR1 and CDR2: SGDLS, YYNGEE. V dropped 3 bases and J dropped 4; count of bases not matched to a gene: 3. The CDR3 coding sequence is TGTGCCAGCAGCGCGGACAGGGGGCCTTACGAGCAGTACTTC. It encodes CASSADRGPYEQYF.

The table lists this clone with many counts. The rearrangement links TRBV19 to TRBJ1-5; D perhaps matches TRBD1 (5 bases). The CDR3 loop spans 17 amino acids. CDR1 is LNHDA, CDR2 SQIVND, per germline (reference sequence). Between the trimmed V and J ends, which lost 6 bases and 5 bases, there was a span of 23 bases. The chain's CDR3 is CASSKSSRGRWDQPQHF. The CDR3 bases are TGTGCCAGTAGCAAATCCAGTAGGGGCCGCTGGGATCAGCCCCAGCATTTT. The full variable domain, in which reference TRBV19 and TRBJ1-5 provide the parts outside the CDR3, is DGGITQSPKYLFRKEGQNVTLSCEQNLNHDAMYWYRQDPGQGLRLIYYSQIVNDFQKGDIAEGYSVSREKKESFPLTVTSAQKNPTAFYLCASSKSSRGRWDQPQHFGDGTRLSIL.

This rearrangement joins TRBV4-1 to TRBJ2-7; 10 nucleotides line up with TRBD1. The trim removed 1 base at V and 4 bases at J, leaving 1 base unmatched. Germline CDR1 and CDR2: MGHRA and YSYEKL. The CDR3 consists of 14 residues. The CDR3 region is CASSQGQGAYEQYF. The CDR3 bases are TGCGCCAGCAGCCAAGGACAGGGGGCGTACGAGCAGTACTTC.

The chain couples TRBV5-1 to TRBJ2-2, with 11 bases lining up with TRBD1. The CDR3 loop spans 15 amino acids. Germline V gene sequence: CDR1 SGHRS, CDR2 YFSETQ. Unmatched junction bases numbered 4, after V lost 4 bases and J lost 5 bases. CDR3 sequence: CASSDGTGGTGELFF. CDR3 DNA sequence: TGCGCCAGCAGCGACGGGACAGGGGGGACCGGGGAGCTGTTTTTT.

This rearrangement joins TRBV7-8 to TRBJ2-2; 9 bases map to TRBD2. J was trimmed by 5 bases and V by 4 bases; bases with no gene match: 17. The length of the CDR3 is 19 residues. Germline lookup yields CDR1 SGHVS and CDR2 FQNEAQ. CDR3 sequence reads: CASSSLLSPAGGGTGELFF. The CDR3 DNA sequence: TGTGCCAGCAGCTCCCTCTTGAGCCCAGCGGGGGGAGGGACCGGGGAGCTGTTTTTT.

The chain combines TRBV3-1 (or the pseudogene TRBV3-2) with TRBJ2-5; TRBD1 matches at 7 bases. Germline CDR1 LGHDT, CDR2 YNNKEL (reference sequence). The CDR3 extends over 13 amino acids. Unmatched junction bases numbered 5, after V lost 8 bases and J lost 2 bases. This CDR3 reads CASVQQGQETQYF. Written as DNA, the CDR3 is TGTGCCAGCGTACAACAGGGGCAAGAGACCCAGTACTTC.

This rearrangement joins TRBV5-1 to TRBJ1-2; 7 bases are a match to TRBD1. Per the germline V gene, CDR1 is SGHRS and CDR2 is YFSETQ. CDR3 size: 15 residues. Unmatched junction bases numbered 10, after V lost 2 bases and J lost 6 bases. CDR3 in amino acids: CASSFDRAAIDGYTF. CDR3 bases: TGCGCCAGCAGCTTCGACAGGGCGGCAATCGATGGCTACACCTTC.

Regarding this clone: Different DNA sequences within this sample yield the same CDR3. The chain joins TRBV6-5 to TRBJ1-3; possibly TRBD1 for D (6 bases). This CDR3 region has 15 residues. Germline V CDR1 and CDR2: MNHEY, SVGAGI. The ends were cut back, 6 bases at V and 0 bases at J, with 12 bases in the middle. CDR3 region: CASRPTGGSGNTIYF. CDR3 coding DNA: TGTGCCAGCAGGCCGACAGGTGGCTCTGGAAACACCATATATTTT.

V is TRBV6-2 or TRBV6-3 and J is TRBJ2-7; 7 bases align to TRBD1. CDR1 and CDR2 from the germline V gene are MNHEY and SVGEGT. CDR3 length: 15 residues. Germline trimming cut 4 bases from V and 2 bases from J; bases unmatched to any gene: 8. CDR3 in amino acids: CASSSWDSMTYEQYF. The CDR3 DNA reads as TGTGCCAGCAGTTCATGGGACAGCATGACCTACGAGCAGTACTTC.

Only a few counts were recorded for this clone. The chain links TRBV12-5 to TRBJ2-5; possible D gene TRBD2, 5 bases. The CDR3 contains 14 residues. Per germline, CDR1 LGHNT and CDR2 FRNRAP. Trimming took 0 bases from V and 5 from J, leaving 10 bases between them. CDR3 nucleotides: TGTGCTAGTGGTTTGGTGGAGGTTTTGGAGACCCAGTACTTC. Its translation is CASGLVEVLETQYF.